The 18 T cell receptor beta chains reported below all come from one sample, sequenced in a study of blood T cell repertoires in COVID-19 (dated by TCRdb to 2020 to 2022). The library was built by means of the immunoSEQ multiplex PCR assay. Sourced from immuneACCESS, this table was stored by TCRdb with only in-frame sequences that have V and J called. A share of the clones is absent; for the studies checked, an unresolved V gene accounts for under half, and the remainder has no known explanation. The sample has about 180,000 clones on record, 65% to 90% of them singletons. The ten largest clonotypes hold 1.5% to 1.9% of the sample. Sequencing used peripheral blood. Source of these receptors: a human donor in a cohort sampled during active COVID-19.

The chain joins TRBV3-1 (or the pseudogene TRBV3-2) to TRBJ2-3; TRBD2 aligns across 7 bases. In germline, CDR1 is LGHDT, CDR2 YNNKEL (reference sequence). CDR3 length equals 18 residues. The V and J ends lost 6 bases and 4 bases, in that order; junction bases with no gene match: 19. CDR3 region: CASRVGSGISGGPDTQYF. CDR3 sequence (DNA): TGTGCCAGCAGGGTAGGGAGCGGGATCAGCGGTGGGCCAGATACGCAGTATTTT.

The J gene is TRBJ1-4, the V gene TRBV4-2; tentative D call: TRBD1 (5 bases). This CDR3 spans 14 amino acids. In germline, CDR1 is LGHNA, CDR2 YNFKEQ. Trimming stripped 8 bases from V and 3 bases from J, with 13 bases between. The CDR3 bases are TGTGCCAGCTCCCGGGGGGAATCTAATGAAAAACTGTTTTTT. Translation gives CASSRGESNEKLFF.

The CDR3 reads CASSPGLRYGYTF. CDR3 bases: TGTGCCAGCAGCCCCGGACTCCGCTATGGCTACACCTTC. J is TRBJ1-2 and V is TRBV28; D is unclear. V lost 6 bases to trimming and J lost 4 bases, with 12 bases between them. From germline, CDR1 is MDHEN and CDR2 SYDVKM. The length of the CDR3 is 13 residues.

V and J are TRBV18 and TRBJ2-7, with TRBD1 identical over 9 bases. V shed 5 bases, J shed 6 bases, and the junction held 11 bases outside the gene matches. This CDR3 is built from 15 residues. Germline loops: CDR1 KGHSH, CDR2 LQKENI. DNA for the CDR3: TGTGCCAGCTCAAGAACCGGGACAGGGTGGTCCGAGCAGTACTTC. Its protein is CASSRTGTGWSEQYF.

The J gene is TRBJ2-2, the V gene TRBV24-1; 16 nucleotides line up with TRBD2. With V trimmed by 8 bases and J by 6 bases, 2 bases remained unmatched. The CDR3 contains 15 residues. Germline CDR1 reads KGHDR; CDR2 reads SFDVKD. The CDR3 here is CATMGLAGGSGELFF. The CDR3 DNA follows: TGTGCCACCATGGGACTAGCGGGAGGGTCCGGGGAGCTGTTTTTT.

In its sample, this clone was seen once. The chain couples TRBV7-2 to TRBJ1-5; 8 bases map to TRBD1. This CDR3 spans 15 amino acids. Germline CDR1 SGHTA, CDR2 FQGNSA. V was pared by 5 bases and J by 2 bases, with 5 bases of the junction left unmatched. The CDR3 sequence is CASSPLGQGNQPQHF. Here the CDR3 DNA reads TGTGCCAGCAGCCCCCTGGGACAGGGCAATCAGCCCCAGCATTTT.

This clone was counted between two and nine times. J is TRBJ1-1 and V is TRBV28, with 7 bases that match TRBD1. CDR1 and CDR2 from the germline V gene are MDHEN and SYDVKM. V lost 6 bases, J lost 6 bases, and 4 bases stayed unmatched. The CDR3 spans 12 residues. The CDR3 DNA reads TGTGCCAGCAGAGGCAGGGGGTCTGAAGCTTTCTTT. It is translated as CASRGRGSEAFF.

The rearrangement links TRBV6-2 or TRBV6-3 to TRBJ2-7; a weak D match, TRBD2 (5 bases). Germline lookup yields CDR1 MNHEY and CDR2 SVGEGT. This CDR3 contains 13 residues. Trimming cost V 3 bases and J 2 bases, with 8 bases left between them. CDR3: CASSYGSTYEQYF. CDR3 DNA: TGTGCCAGCAGTTATGGGAGTACCTACGAGCAGTACTTC.

This clone was observed once. The chain has TRBV7-9 and TRBJ2-7; 7 nucleotides agree with TRBD2. The J call is in doubt because the DNA end fits TRBJ2-1 better. The CDR3 extends over 15 amino acids. Germline CDR1 is SEHNR and CDR2 is FQNEAQ (reference sequence). CDR3 DNA sequence: TGTGCCAGCAGCTTAGGAAGCGGGATACGCAATGAGCAGTTCTTC. This encodes CASSLGSGIRNEQFF.

The rearrangement uses TRBV3-1 (or the pseudogene TRBV3-2) and TRBJ2-1; perhaps TRBD1 as D (6 bases). Germline V gene data show CDR1 as LGHDT and CDR2 as YNNKEL (reference sequence). Between the trimmed V and J ends, which lost 4 bases and 10 bases, there was a span of 11 bases. The length of the CDR3 is 12 residues. This CDR3 reads CASSLWGREQFF. The CDR3 DNA follows: TGTGCCAGCAGCCTATGGGGGCGAGAGCAGTTCTTC.

The J gene is TRBJ2-1, the V gene TRBV28; 8 bases are a match to TRBD2. The CDR3 consists of 14 residues. CDR1 and CDR2 (germline): MDHEN, SYDVKM. The V and J ends lost 7 bases and 2 bases, in that order; junction bases with no gene match: 4. In DNA, the CDR3 is TGTGCCAGCAAGGCGGGAGGAACCTACAATGAGCAGTTCTTC. Protein sequence: CASKAGGTYNEQFF.

The V gene is TRBV2, the J gene TRBJ1-1; D is perhaps TRBD1 (5 bases). The V and J ends lost 0 bases and 5 bases respectively, with 13 bases between them. The germline V gene has CDR1 SNHLY and CDR2 FYNNEI. This CDR3 region has 15 residues. DNA for the CDR3: TGTGCCAGCAGTGAAGCCGGGGGGTTTCGGACTGAAGCTTTCTTT. Its protein product is CASSEAGGFRTEAFF.

This clone has just one count. The CDR3 bases are TGTGCCAGCAGCCCGGACAGGGCCACGAGGGGGTTTCGCGGCTACACCTTC. Its protein is CASSPDRATRGFRGYTF. The chain carries TRBV7-3 and TRBJ1-2, with TRBD1 identical over 8 bases. The germline gives CDR1 SGHTA, CDR2 FQGTGA. J lost 8 bases, V lost 5 bases, and 19 bases had no gene match. This CDR3 contains 17 residues.

The gene calls are TRBV3-1 (or the pseudogene TRBV3-2) and TRBJ1-2; 7 nucleotides align to TRBD1. The CDR3 length is 17 residues. With 4 bases clipped from V and 4 bases from J, the junction kept 15 bases outside the gene matches. Germline V CDR1 and CDR2: LGHDT, YNNKEL (reference sequence). CDR3 nucleotide sequence: TGTGCCAGCAGCCCCCGCCACAACGACAGGGCCAGCTATGGCTACACCTTC. It translates to CASSPRHNDRASYGYTF.

This sequence joins TRBV5-1 and TRBJ2-7, with 9 nucleotides matching TRBD1. Germline lookup yields CDR1 SGHRS and CDR2 YFSETQ. Trimming took 0 bases from V and 0 from J; bases not matched to a gene: 4. The CDR3 has 16 amino acids. The CDR3: CASSLEGTGSSYEQYF. For the CDR3, the DNA is TGCGCCAGCAGCTTGGAGGGGACAGGGAGCTCCTACGAGCAGTACTTC.

This rearrangement joins TRBV3-1 (or the pseudogene TRBV3-2) to TRBJ2-6; perhaps TRBD1 as D (6 bases). The length of the CDR3 is 17 residues. CDR1 and CDR2 from the germline V gene are LGHDT and YNNKEL (reference sequence). V dropped 0 bases and J dropped 0 bases, with 9 bases sitting between them. CDR3 protein: CASSQEGTNSGANVLTF. In DNA form, the CDR3 reads TGTGCCAGCAGCCAAGAGGGGACAAACTCTGGGGCCAACGTCCTGACTTTC.

This rearrangement joins TRBV29-1 to TRBJ2-7; TRBD2 agrees at 9 bases. This CDR3 comprises 13 residues. Looked up from germline, CDR1 is SQVTM and CDR2 is ANQGSEA. After removal of 5 bases from V and 2 bases from J, the junction contained 4 bases not matched to a gene. The CDR3 loop is CSVSLAGTYEQYF. CDR3 coding DNA: TGCAGCGTTTCCCTAGCGGGGACCTACGAGCAGTACTTC.

The chain carries TRBV27 and TRBJ2-7, with D possibly matching TRBD1 (6 bases). The CDR3 runs to 13 residues. Per germline, CDR1 MNHEY and CDR2 SMNVEV (reference sequence). The V end lost 5 bases, the J end lost 1 base, and 9 bases lay between the germline ends. The CDR3 sequence is CASSAQGSYEQYF. The CDR3 DNA follows: TGTGCCAGCAGTGCACAGGGTTCCTACGAGCAGTACTTC.